A single sample gave rise to the 28 T cell receptor beta chains below, sequenced in a study of shared clonotypes between healthy human individuals. Using immunoSEQ multiplex PCR, the repertoire was profiled, and TCRdb retains in-frame clones only, with some absent. The sample carries approximately 1.5 million clones, 98% recorded once. The sequenced sample was naive CD4+ T cells sorted from blood. The subset denotes: CD45RA+ positively selected. These receptors were obtained from a man aged 25 to 45 in good health.

The CDR3 region has the DNA TGTGCCAGCTCGCTGAGGGGCCTCAGTTATGGCTACACCTTC. Protein sequence: CASSLRGLSYGYTF. The gene calls are TRBV19 and TRBJ1-2, with D maybe TRBD1 (5 bases). Germline V gene data show CDR1 as LNHDA and CDR2 as SQIVND (reference sequence). The ends were cut back, 9 bases at V and 5 bases at J, with 19 bases in the middle. This CDR3 has 14 amino acids.

The chain is built from TRBV2 and TRBJ2-1; D perhaps matches TRBD1 (6 bases). The CDR3 spans 13 residues. Trimming took 7 bases from V and 6 from J, leaving 13 bases between them. Germline assignment: CDR1 SNHLY and CDR2 FYNNEI. CDR3 sequence: CASKVRGGNEQFF. CDR3 sequence (DNA): TGTGCCAGCAAGGTACGAGGGGGCAATGAGCAGTTCTTC.

The chain recombines TRBV28 with TRBJ2-1; D unclear. The germline V gene encodes CDR1 MDHEN and CDR2 SYDVKM. Deletions cut 4 bases from V and 2 bases from J, with 15 bases between. This CDR3 comprises 16 residues. The CDR3 here is CASSSTGISPYNEQFF. The DNA for the CDR3 is TGTGCCAGCAGTTCTACTGGTATTAGCCCCTACAATGAGCAGTTCTTC.

V usage is TRBV5-5 and J usage is TRBJ1-4; tentatively, D is TRBD1 (5 bases). The CDR3 has 14 amino acids. The V end lost 0 bases, the J end lost 8 bases, and 11 bases lay between the germline ends. Germline CDR1 and CDR2: SGHKS and YYEKEE (reference sequence). The CDR3 DNA is TGTGCCAGCAGCTTGGCCAGGGAGGGAGAAAAACTGTTTTTT. This gives the protein CASSLAREGEKLFF.

Comment on this clone: The sample has other DNA sequences that encode this CDR3 too. The gene calls are TRBV6-1 and TRBJ1-2; no clear D gene. The CDR3 runs 12 residues. Germline V gene data show CDR1 as MNHNS and CDR2 as SASEGT. The V and J ends lost 2 bases and 4 bases respectively, with 5 bases between them. CDR3 region: CASSETLYGYTF. CDR3 nucleotides: TGTGCCAGCAGTGAAACTCTCTATGGCTACACCTTC.

The chain recombines TRBV7-2 with TRBJ2-1; D remains ambiguous. CDR3 length equals 16 residues. Between the trimmed V and J ends, which lost 0 bases and 0 bases, there was a span of 9 bases. The germline V gene has CDR1 SGHTA and CDR2 FQGNSA. CDR3 sequence (DNA): TGTGCCAGCAGCTTAGCTAGCCCCAGCTCCTACAATGAGCAGTTCTTC. Its protein product is CASSLASPSSYNEQFF.

CDR3 protein: CASSLGDGVNIQYF. The CDR3 DNA is TGTGCCAGCAGCTTAGGGGACGGGGTAAACATTCAGTACTTC. This chain uses TRBV7-8 with TRBJ2-4, with D perhaps TRBD1 or TRBD2 (5 bases each). Between the trimmed V and J ends, which lost 1 base and 6 bases, there was a span of 10 bases. This CDR3 contains 14 residues. Germline V gene data show CDR1 as SGHVS and CDR2 as FQNEAQ. Full variable domain (outside the CDR3, taken from reference TRBV7-8 and TRBJ2-4): GAGVSQSPRYKVAKRGQDVALRCDPISGHVSLFWYQQALGQGPEFLTYFQNEAQLDKSGLPSDRFFAERPEGSVSTLKIQRTQQEDSAVYLCASSLGDGVNIQYFGAGTRLSVL.

The J gene is TRBJ1-2, the V gene TRBV6-5; 9 bases are a match to TRBD1. The CDR3 has 15 amino acids. V shed 4 bases and J 2 bases; nucleotides not matched to a gene: 5. CDR1 MNHEY and CDR2 SVGAGI come from the germline V gene. The CDR3 region is CASSWDRAPNYGYTF. DNA of the CDR3: TGTGCCAGCAGTTGGGACAGGGCCCCAAACTATGGCTACACCTTC.

This chain connects TRBV6-5 to TRBJ2-5; 8 nucleotides align to TRBD1. The tail of the sequence fits TRBJ2-7 better, so the J call may be wrong. Germline V gene data show CDR1 as MNHEY and CDR2 as SVGAGI. CDR3 size: 13 residues. CDR3 in amino acids: CASSQGAVYEQYF. Written as DNA, the CDR3 is TGTGCCAGCAGCCAGGGGGCCGTGTACGAGCAGTACTTC.

This sequence joins TRBV19 and TRBJ1-1; possible D gene TRBD1, 5 bases. The CDR3 sequence is 16 residues long. CDR1 and CDR2 (germline): LNHDA, SQIVND (reference sequence). Trimming removed 2 bases from V and 1 base from J, with 14 bases in between. CDR3 residues: CASSILGSGRNTEAFF. The CDR3 DNA follows: TGTGCCAGTAGTATACTCGGTTCAGGGAGGAACACTGAAGCTTTCTTT.

J is TRBJ2-2 and V is TRBV7-3, with D unclear. Per germline, CDR1 SGHTA and CDR2 FQGTGA. V gave up 8 bases and J gave up 1 base, with 5 bases separating them. The CDR3 extends over 12 amino acids. CDR3 nucleotides: TGTGCCAGCGGCAGGAACACCGGGGAGCTGTTTTTT. It codes for CASGRNTGELFF.

Remarks on this clone: Distinct nucleotide sequences in the sample also encode this CDR3. This sequence joins TRBV19 and TRBJ2-3, with D uncertain. Germline V gene sequence: CDR1 LNHDA, CDR2 SQIVND (reference sequence). This CDR3 has 12 residues. Trimming stripped 5 bases from V and 0 bases from J, with 3 bases between. The CDR3 here is CASSPSTDTQYF. The CDR3 DNA sequence: TGTGCCAGTAGTCCTAGCACAGATACGCAGTATTTT.

The rearrangement joins TRBV10-1 to TRBJ1-4; D is unresolved. Germline V gene lookup returns CDR1 WNHNN and CDR2 SYGVQD (reference sequence). The CDR3 contains 13 residues. The V and J ends lost 0 bases and 11 bases respectively, with 10 bases between them. The CDR3 sequence: CASSESRWTKLFF. For the CDR3, the DNA is TGCGCCAGCAGTGAGTCGAGGTGGACCAAACTGTTTTTT.

The chain has TRBV5-6 and TRBJ2-7, with TRBD2 identical over 12 bases. Germline V gene lookup returns CDR1 SGHDT and CDR2 YYEEEE. The CDR3 runs 15 residues. After removal of 1 base from V and 1 base from J, the junction contained 0 bases not matched to a gene. The CDR3 region is CASSLLAGGSYEQYF. The CDR3 bases are TGTGCCAGCAGCTTGCTAGCGGGAGGGTCCTACGAGCAGTACTTC.

This chain joins TRBV15 and TRBJ2-7; 7 bases are shared with TRBD1. The germline V gene encodes CDR1 LNHNV and CDR2 YYDKDF (reference sequence). With 0 bases clipped from V and 1 base from J, the junction kept 6 bases outside the gene matches. This CDR3 has 16 amino acids. The CDR3 sequence is CATSRDLGTDSYEQYF. CDR3 coding DNA: TGTGCCACCAGCAGAGATTTGGGGACAGATTCCTACGAGCAGTACTTC.

The V and J genes are TRBV7-7 and TRBJ2-2, with D hard to call. The V gene lost 3 bases and the J gene lost 5 bases, with 4 bases spanning the gap. CDR1 SSHAT and CDR2 FNYEAQ come from the germline V gene (reference sequence). The CDR3 covers 12 residues. The CDR3 DNA reads as TGTGCCAGCAGCTTCGGGACCGGGGAGCTGTTTTTT. It codes for CASSFGTGELFF.

This sequence joins TRBV29-1 and TRBJ1-2; TRBD1 matches 7 bases. V lost 8 bases and J lost 8; bases outside the gene matches: 5. This CDR3 comprises 10 residues. Looked up from germline, CDR1 is SQVTM and CDR2 is ANQGSEA. The CDR3 loop reads CSSTGPGYTF. As DNA, the CDR3 is TGCAGCTCGACAGGGCCCGGCTACACCTTC.

The chain joins TRBV10-3 to TRBJ2-3; the D is unclear. V was shortened by 8 bases and J by 0 bases, with 12 bases between the two germline ends. The CDR3 spans 14 residues. Germline CDR1 and CDR2: ENHRY and SYGVKD. The CDR3 nucleotides are TGTGCCATCCGACCAGCCGGAAGCACAGATACGCAGTATTTT. Its protein product is CAIRPAGSTDTQYF.

This chain joins TRBV29-1 and TRBJ2-3; D not certain. Germline V gene sequence: CDR1 SQVTM, CDR2 ANQGSEA. The CDR3 is 14 residues long. V gave up 6 bases and J gave up 2 bases, with 15 bases separating them. As DNA, the CDR3 is TGCAGCGTAGAAAATCGACTCTACACAGATACGCAGTATTTT. This sequence encodes CSVENRLYTDTQYF.

The V and J genes are TRBV29-1 and TRBJ2-3, with D unclear. The CDR3 is 14 amino acids. With 2 bases removed from V and 0 bases from J, the gap between germline ends came to 9 bases. From germline, CDR1 is SQVTM and CDR2 ANQGSEA. The CDR3 here is CSVEYGLSTDTQYF. CDR3 bases: TGCAGCGTTGAATACGGGCTTAGCACAGATACGCAGTATTTT.

The CDR3 loop is CASSLGPAGRQEKLFF. CDR3 sequence (DNA): TGTGCCAGCAGCTTAGGGCCCGCGGGACGCCAGGAAAAACTGTTTTTT. J is TRBJ1-4 and V is TRBV7-9, with D tentatively TRBD1 (5 bases). This CDR3 contains 16 residues. Germline-derived CDR1 and CDR2 are SEHNR and FQNEAQ (reference sequence). Trimming took off 1 base at V and 8 bases at J, with 17 bases between the two ends.

On this clone: Other DNA sequences in the same sample also yield this CDR3. This chain's CDR3 is CASSVEGGPYNEQFF. The CDR3 DNA reads TGTGCCAGCAGCGTAGAGGGTGGCCCCTACAATGAGCAGTTCTTC. The chain has TRBV9 and TRBJ2-1; unclear D gene. Germline V gene sequence: CDR1 SGDLS, CDR2 YYNGEE. This CDR3 has 15 residues. The V end lost 0 bases, the J end lost 2 bases, and 9 bases lay between the germline ends.

This chain links TRBV6-6 with TRBJ2-1, with 11 bases identical to TRBD2. CDR3 length equals 14 residues. CDR1 MNHNY and CDR2 SVGAGI come from the germline V gene (reference sequence). J was trimmed by 10 bases and V by 4 bases; bases with no gene match: 6. The CDR3 sequence is CASSSQLAGVEQFF. DNA for the CDR3: TGTGCCAGCAGTTCGCAACTAGCGGGAGTGGAGCAGTTCTTC.

This clone has only one observation. CDR3 region: CASSYEGATNEKLFF. For the CDR3, the DNA is TGTGCCAGCAGCTACGAGGGAGCAACTAATGAAAAACTGTTTTTT. V gene TRBV7-9 combines with J gene TRBJ1-4; D is ambiguous. The V gene lost 4 bases and the J gene lost 0 bases, with 9 bases spanning the gap. The V gene's germline CDR1 is SEHNR and CDR2 FQNEAQ (reference sequence). This CDR3 is built from 15 residues.

The chain recombines TRBV5-6 with TRBJ2-5; the match to TRBD2 covers 8 bases. Germline-derived CDR1 and CDR2 are SGHDT and YYEEEE. J lost 7 bases, V lost 6 bases, and 17 bases had no gene match. This CDR3 region has 16 residues. CDR3 amino acids: CASTPGGGRAEGTQYF. In DNA form, the CDR3 reads TGTGCCAGCACCCCCGGCGGGGGGAGGGCCGAAGGGACCCAGTACTTC.

The rearrangement joins TRBV7-6 to TRBJ2-3; D may be TRBD2 (6 bases). Germline V CDR1 and CDR2: SGHVS, FNYEAQ. The CDR3 runs 13 residues. V was trimmed by 5 bases and J by 6 bases, leaving 12 bases between them. The CDR3 nucleotides are TGTGCCAGCAGCCGCGGGGTGTTTGATACGCAGTATTTT. Protein product: CASSRGVFDTQYF. The full variable domain, with the rest looked up from reference TRBV7-6 and TRBJ2-3, is GAGVSQSPRYKVTKRGQDVALRCDPISGHVSLYWYRQALGQGPEFLTYFNYEAQQDKSGLPNDRFSAERPEGSISTLTIQRTEQRDSAMYRCASSRGVFDTQYFGPGTRLTVL.

For the CDR3, the DNA is TGTGCCAGCAGTTACTCTTCATTCGGGACAATCTATGGCTACACCTTC. This sequence encodes CASSYSSFGTIYGYTF. The J gene is TRBJ1-2, the V gene TRBV6-5, with D possibly matching TRBD1 (6 bases). The CDR3 has 16 residues. V lost 0 bases and J lost 4, with 15 bases in between. Germline loops: CDR1 MNHEY, CDR2 SVGAGI.

The chain uses TRBV19 and TRBJ2-1; TRBD2 matches 15 bases. Trimming cost V 6 bases and J 4 bases; bases outside gene matches: 10. The CDR3 consists of 18 residues. CDR1 is LNHDA and CDR2 is SQIVND in the germline V gene (reference sequence). CDR3 sequence (DNA): TGTGCCAGTAGACAGGGACTAGCGGGAGGTCGTGGGTACAATGAGCAGTTCTTC. Translated, it gives CASRQGLAGGRGYNEQFF.